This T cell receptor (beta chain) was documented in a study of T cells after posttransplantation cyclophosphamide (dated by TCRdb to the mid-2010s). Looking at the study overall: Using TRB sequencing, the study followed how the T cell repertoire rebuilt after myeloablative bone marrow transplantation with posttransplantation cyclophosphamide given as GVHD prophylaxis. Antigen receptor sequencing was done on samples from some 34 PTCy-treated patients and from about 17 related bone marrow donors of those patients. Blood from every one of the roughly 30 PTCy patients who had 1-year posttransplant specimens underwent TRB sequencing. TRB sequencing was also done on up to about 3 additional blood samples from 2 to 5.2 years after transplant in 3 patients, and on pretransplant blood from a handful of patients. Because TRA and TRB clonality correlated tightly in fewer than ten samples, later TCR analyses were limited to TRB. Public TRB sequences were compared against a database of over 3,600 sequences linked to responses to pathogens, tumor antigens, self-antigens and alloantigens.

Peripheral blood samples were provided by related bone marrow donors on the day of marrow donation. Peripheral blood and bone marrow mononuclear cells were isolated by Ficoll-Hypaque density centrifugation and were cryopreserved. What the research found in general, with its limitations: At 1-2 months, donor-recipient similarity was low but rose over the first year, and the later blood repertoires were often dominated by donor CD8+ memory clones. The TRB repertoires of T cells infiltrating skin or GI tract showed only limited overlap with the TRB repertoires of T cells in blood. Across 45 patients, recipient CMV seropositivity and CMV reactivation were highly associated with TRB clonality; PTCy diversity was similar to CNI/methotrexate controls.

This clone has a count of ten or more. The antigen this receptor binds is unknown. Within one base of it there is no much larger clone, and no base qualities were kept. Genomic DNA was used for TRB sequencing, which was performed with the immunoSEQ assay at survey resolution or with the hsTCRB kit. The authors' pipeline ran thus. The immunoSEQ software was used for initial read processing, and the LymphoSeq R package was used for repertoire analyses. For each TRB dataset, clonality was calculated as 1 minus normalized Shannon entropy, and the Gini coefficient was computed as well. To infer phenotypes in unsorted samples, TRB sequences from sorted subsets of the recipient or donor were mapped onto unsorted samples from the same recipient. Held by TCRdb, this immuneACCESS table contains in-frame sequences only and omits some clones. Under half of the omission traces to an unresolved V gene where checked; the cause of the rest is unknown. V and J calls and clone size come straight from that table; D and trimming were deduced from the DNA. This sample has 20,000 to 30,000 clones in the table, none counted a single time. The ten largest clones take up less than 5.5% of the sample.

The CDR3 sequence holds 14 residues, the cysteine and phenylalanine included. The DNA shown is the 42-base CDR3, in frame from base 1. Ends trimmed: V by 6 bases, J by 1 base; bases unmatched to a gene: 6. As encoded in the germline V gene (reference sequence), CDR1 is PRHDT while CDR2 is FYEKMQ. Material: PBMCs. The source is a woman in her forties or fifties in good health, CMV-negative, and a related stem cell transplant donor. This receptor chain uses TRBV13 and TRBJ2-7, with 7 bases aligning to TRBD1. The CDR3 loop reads CASSKNRGSYEQYF. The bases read TGTGCCAGCAGTAAAAACAGGGGATCCTACGAGCAGTACTTC.